A selection of T cell receptor beta chains follows, all from one sample in a study of blood T cell repertoires in COVID-19. TCRdb's copy holds only in-frame clones and misses some; the assay was immunoSEQ multiplex PCR. The table includes about 230,000 clones, 65% to 85% detected once. Sequences were obtained from peripheral blood. The receptors come from a man aged 35-49 years with active or convalescent COVID-19. CDR3s include the opening cysteine and the closing phenylalanine or tryptophan. Each record gives: J gene, D gene, V gene, clone size, CDR3 protein, CDR3 DNA. D genes are given only for firm matches. Some rows mark clone size as missing; the rest say once, few, many or name a class of expanded clone.

J gene: TRBJ1-1
D gene: .
V gene: TRBV11-3
clone size: few
CDR3 protein: CASGRGYTEAFF
CDR3 DNA: TGTGCCAGCGGGCGTGGGTACACTGAAGCTTTCTTT

J gene: TRBJ2-7
D gene: TRBD2
V gene: TRBV15
clone size: .
CDR3 protein: CATSRDRSGSHEQYF
CDR3 DNA: TGTGCCACCAGCAGAGATCGCAGCGGGAGCCACGAGCAGTACTTC

J gene: TRBJ1-4
D gene: .
V gene: TRBV3-1/TRBV3-2
clone size: .
CDR3 protein: CASSQPGGNEKLFF
CDR3 DNA: TGTGCCAGCAGCCAACCCGGGGGTAATGAAAAACTGTTTTTT

J gene: TRBJ2-7
D gene: TRBD2
V gene: TRBV27
clone size: .
CDR3 protein: CASSHSGATYEQYF
CDR3 DNA: TGTGCCAGCAGCCATAGCGGGGCCACCTACGAGCAGTACTTC

J gene: TRBJ1-1
D gene: .
V gene: TRBV30
clone size: .
CDR3 protein: CAWSREGESTEAFF
CDR3 DNA: TGTGCCTGGAGTCGGGAGGGAGAGAGCACTGAAGCTTTCTTT

J gene: TRBJ1-5
D gene: .
V gene: TRBV29-1
clone size: .
CDR3 protein: CSVQVGRNQPQHF
CDR3 DNA: TGCAGCGTTCAGGTTGGCCGCAATCAGCCCCAGCATTTT

J gene: TRBJ2-3
D gene: .
V gene: TRBV5-6
clone size: .
CDR3 protein: CASSFPTDTQYF
CDR3 DNA: TGTGCCAGCAGCTTCCCTACAGATACGCAGTATTTT

J gene: TRBJ2-1
D gene: .
V gene: TRBV3-1/TRBV3-2
clone size: .
CDR3 protein: CASSQGRGNNEQFF
CDR3 DNA: TGTGCCAGCAGCCAGGGTAGGGGAAACAATGAGCAGTTCTTC

J gene: TRBJ1-2
D gene: TRBD1
V gene: TRBV7-2
clone size: .
CDR3 protein: CASSGRGRIGYGYTF
CDR3 DNA: TGTGCCAGCAGCGGCAGGGGGCGCATTGGCTATGGCTACACCTTC

J gene: TRBJ1-6
D gene: .
V gene: TRBV4-2
clone size: .
CDR3 protein: CASSQDNRQTSPLHF
CDR3 DNA: TGTGCCAGCAGCCAAGATAATCGACAGACCTCACCCCTCCACTTT

J gene: TRBJ1-2
D gene: .
V gene: TRBV19
clone size: .
CDR3 protein: CASSIPYLENGYTF
CDR3 DNA: TGTGCCAGTAGTATCCCCTACCTCGAGAATGGCTACACCTTC

J gene: TRBJ1-1
D gene: TRBD1
V gene: TRBV27
clone size: once
CDR3 protein: CASSAGQGNTEAFF
CDR3 DNA: TGTGCCAGCAGTGCGGGACAGGGGAACACTGAAGCTTTCTTT

J gene: TRBJ1-1
D gene: .
V gene: TRBV7-9
clone size: .
CDR3 protein: CASSLQGEAFF
CDR3 DNA: TGTGCCAGCAGCTTACAGGGTGAAGCTTTCTTT

J gene: TRBJ1-4
D gene: .
V gene: TRBV19
clone size: .
CDR3 protein: CASSTDRTSTNEKLFF
CDR3 DNA: TGTGCCAGTAGTACGGACAGAACATCAACTAATGAAAAACTGTTTTTT

J gene: TRBJ2-7
D gene: TRBD2
V gene: TRBV7-9
clone size: .
CDR3 protein: CASSTRAGVHEQYF
CDR3 DNA: TGTGCCAGCAGCACACGAGCGGGAGTCCACGAGCAGTACTTC

J gene: TRBJ2-5
D gene: TRBD1
V gene: TRBV5-1
clone size: .
CDR3 protein: CASSVTGATTETQYF
CDR3 DNA: TGCGCCAGCAGCGTCACAGGGGCCACGACTGAGACCCAGTACTTC

J gene: TRBJ1-2
D gene: TRBD1
V gene: TRBV9
clone size: once
CDR3 protein: CASSETTGFGYTF
CDR3 DNA: TGTGCCAGCAGTGAAACGACAGGGTTTGGCTACACCTTC

J gene: TRBJ1-4
D gene: .
V gene: TRBV4-3
clone size: .
CDR3 protein: CASSQGVGNLNEKLFF
CDR3 DNA: TGCGCCAGCAGCCAAGGTGTCGGGAATTTAAATGAAAAACTGTTTTTT

J gene: TRBJ1-1
D gene: .
V gene: TRBV5-6
clone size: .
CDR3 protein: CASHFGQGTEAFF
CDR3 DNA: TGTGCCAGCCACTTTGGTCAGGGAACTGAAGCTTTCTTT

J gene: TRBJ1-1
D gene: .
V gene: TRBV4-3
clone size: .
CDR3 protein: CASSQVITGNTEAFF
CDR3 DNA: TGCGCCAGCAGCCAAGTGATTACAGGGAACACTGAAGCTTTCTTT

J gene: TRBJ2-2
D gene: TRBD1
V gene: TRBV6-5
clone size: .
CDR3 protein: CASGQGKNTGELFF
CDR3 DNA: TGTGCCAGCGGACAGGGGAAGAACACCGGGGAGCTGTTTTTT

J gene: TRBJ2-7
D gene: TRBD1
V gene: TRBV15
clone size: .
CDR3 protein: CATSGPQQGDDEQYF
CDR3 DNA: TGTGCCACCAGCGGGCCCCAACAGGGGGACGACGAGCAGTACTTC

J gene: TRBJ2-1
D gene: .
V gene: TRBV19
clone size: .
CDR3 protein: CASSSGVGIYNEQFF
CDR3 DNA: TGTGCCAGTAGTAGCGGGGTTGGAATATACAATGAGCAGTTCTTC

J gene: TRBJ2-5
D gene: TRBD2
V gene: TRBV5-1
clone size: .
CDR3 protein: CASSGGLAGLQETQYF
CDR3 DNA: TGCGCCAGCAGCGGGGGGCTAGCGGGACTCCAAGAGACCCAGTACTTC

J gene: TRBJ2-1
D gene: TRBD1
V gene: TRBV19
clone size: .
CDR3 protein: CASSRQGAGGNEQFF
CDR3 DNA: TGTGCCAGTAGTAGACAGGGGGCGGGAGGAAATGAGCAGTTCTTC

J gene: TRBJ2-7
D gene: TRBD1
V gene: TRBV10-2
clone size: .
CDR3 protein: CASAGTGKVYEQYF
CDR3 DNA: TGCGCCAGCGCAGGGACAGGGAAGGTATACGAGCAGTACTTC

J gene: TRBJ1-2
D gene: TRBD1
V gene: TRBV7-9
clone size: many
CDR3 protein: CASSERQGDYGYTF
CDR3 DNA: TGTGCCAGCAGTGAGAGACAGGGGGACTATGGCTACACCTTC

J gene: TRBJ2-3
D gene: TRBD2
V gene: TRBV7-7
clone size: .
CDR3 protein: CASSPGLAASTDTQYF
CDR3 DNA: TGTGCTAGCAGCCCCGGACTAGCGGCATCCACAGATACGCAGTATTTT

J gene: TRBJ1-5
D gene: .
V gene: TRBV2
clone size: few
CDR3 protein: CASSGSGYSNQPQHF
CDR3 DNA: TGTGCCAGCAGTGGTTCAGGGTATAGCAATCAGCCCCAGCATTTT

J gene: TRBJ1-5
D gene: TRBD1
V gene: TRBV7-2
clone size: .
CDR3 protein: CASSRGQGGQPQHF
CDR3 DNA: TGTGCCAGCAGCCGGGGACAGGGGGGTCAGCCCCAGCATTTT

J gene: TRBJ1-5
D gene: .
V gene: TRBV27
clone size: .
CDR3 protein: CASGRRGGGNQPQHF
CDR3 DNA: TGTGCCAGCGGAAGGAGAGGGGGAGGCAATCAGCCCCAGCATTTT

J gene: TRBJ1-2
D gene: .
V gene: TRBV18
clone size: once
CDR3 protein: CASSPGQRVSYGYTF
CDR3 DNA: TGTGCCAGCTCACCGGGACAAAGAGTTTCTTATGGCTACACCTTC

J gene: TRBJ1-2
D gene: .
V gene: TRBV10-3
clone size: .
CDR3 protein: CAISFEGYGYTF
CDR3 DNA: TGTGCCATCAGTTTTGAGGGCTATGGCTACACCTTC

J gene: TRBJ2-7
D gene: TRBD2
V gene: TRBV19
clone size: .
CDR3 protein: CASSAIAGASYEQYF
CDR3 DNA: TGTGCCAGTAGTGCCATAGCGGGAGCGTCTTACGAGCAGTACTTC

J gene: TRBJ2-3
D gene: .
V gene: TRBV7-2
clone size: .
CDR3 protein: CASSLRQTTSTDTQYF
CDR3 DNA: TGTGCCAGCAGCTTAAGACAGACAACTAGCACAGATACGCAGTATTTT

J gene: TRBJ1-5
D gene: TRBD1
V gene: TRBV16
clone size: few
CDR3 protein: CASSLRDRAPPQHF
CDR3 DNA: TGTGCCAGCAGCCTCCGGGACAGGGCCCCCCCCCAGCATTTT

J gene: TRBJ1-1
D gene: TRBD1
V gene: TRBV19
clone size: once
CDR3 protein: CASSIGTGGNTEAFF
CDR3 DNA: TGTGCCAGTAGTATCGGGACAGGAGGGAACACTGAAGCTTTCTTT